The 10 T cell receptor beta chains reported below all come from one sample, sequenced in a study of cytomegalovirus exposure and HLA in healthy donors. PCR used 60 Vbeta primers and 13 Jbeta primers. TCRdb keeps only in-frame clones here, not all; method: immunoSEQ multiplex PCR. The table includes 140,000 to 150,000 clones, approximately 81% detected once. The sample taken for sequencing was PBMCs. These receptors were collected from a woman in her 40s in good health and CMV-seropositive.

This chain connects TRBV5-1 to TRBJ2-1; TRBD2 matches at 8 bases. V lost 4 bases, J lost 3 bases, and 9 bases stayed unmatched. Looked up from germline, CDR1 is SGHRS and CDR2 is YFSETQ. CDR3 length: 16 residues. The CDR3 protein is CASSPNLAGLYNEQFF. CDR3 bases: TGCGCCAGCAGCCCAAATCTAGCGGGTCTCTACAATGAGCAGTTCTTC.

The chain joins TRBV6-4 to TRBJ2-2; D gene uncertain. Germline CDR1 reads MRHNA; CDR2 reads SNTAGT. Trimming pared 4 bases from V and 2 bases from J, leaving 8 bases between. CDR3 size: 14 residues. This chain's CDR3 is CASSAVFNTGELFF. In DNA form, the CDR3 reads TGTGCCAGCAGTGCTGTATTTAACACCGGGGAGCTGTTTTTT.

V is TRBV18 and J is TRBJ1-2; D not resolved. Germline loops: CDR1 KGHSH, CDR2 LQKENI. This CDR3 comprises 11 residues. V lost 5 bases and J lost 7, with 8 bases in between. The CDR3 sequence: CASSDNGGYTF. Written as DNA, the CDR3 is TGTGCCAGCTCAGACAATGGTGGCTACACCTTC.

J is TRBJ2-2 and V is TRBV7-9; D unresolved. This CDR3 contains 12 residues. The germline V gene encodes CDR1 SEHNR and CDR2 FQNEAQ (reference sequence). The V end was cut by 4 bases, the J end by 5 bases, with 5 bases between. As DNA, the CDR3 is TGTGCCAGCAGCTCCACAACCGGGGAGCTGTTTTTT. Protein: CASSSTTGELFF.

This clone occurred a few times. The chain carries TRBV5-1 and TRBJ2-1; D not resolved. Germline CDR1 SGHRS, CDR2 YFSETQ. The CDR3 sequence is 14 residues long. With 7 bases removed from V and 5 bases from J, the gap between germline ends came to 16 bases. The CDR3 protein is CASRVDDLNNEQFF. CDR3 bases: TGCGCCAGCCGGGTCGATGACCTCAACAATGAGCAGTTCTTC.

The chain employs TRBV13 and TRBJ1-6; TRBD1 matches 7 bases. Germline CDR1 is PRHDT and CDR2 is FYEKMQ (reference sequence). V was pared by 5 bases and J by 7 bases, with 2 bases of the junction left unmatched. CDR3 length equals 13 residues. The CDR3: CASSKTGNSPLHF. Here the CDR3 DNA reads TGTGCCAGCAGCAAGACAGGGAATTCACCCCTCCACTTT.

The V and J genes are TRBV5-1 and TRBJ2-1, with a tentative D call TRBD1 (6 bases). Trimming pared 1 base from V and 0 bases from J, leaving 11 bases between. Germline values: CDR1 SGHRS, CDR2 YFSETQ. The CDR3 runs to 16 residues. CDR3 DNA: TGCGCCAGCAGCTTGATGGCAGGGGCCTCCTACAATGAGCAGTTCTTC. Residues: CASSLMAGASYNEQFF.

CDR3 DNA sequence: TGTGCCAGCAGCTTAACAGGGGACACTGAAGCTTTCTTT. Its translation: CASSLTGDTEAFF. This chain joins TRBV7-6 and TRBJ1-1; 7 nucleotides match TRBD1. CDR1 SGHVS and CDR2 FNYEAQ come from the germline V gene. This CDR3 contains 13 residues. Trimming removed 2 bases from V and 3 bases from J; junction bases left unmatched: 0.

V is TRBV5-1 and J is TRBJ1-2; 7 bases are shared with TRBD1. The ends lost 4 bases at V and 4 bases at J; junction bases unmatched: 13. This CDR3 contains 16 residues. The germline gives CDR1 SGHRS, CDR2 YFSETQ. CDR3 sequence (DNA): TGCGCCAGCAGCCCCGACACGACAGGGACCTTCTATGGCTACACCTTC. Encoded protein: CASSPDTTGTFYGYTF.

About this clone: Germline and junction disagree at one end, which may indicate a read error. The V call is TRBV7-3, the J call TRBJ2-7, with TRBD2 matching 8 bases. The CDR3 extends over 16 amino acids. Germline CDR1 SGHTA, CDR2 FQGTGA. CDR3 nucleotides: TGTGCCGGCAGCTTAGAGTCTGCGGGAGGAACCTACGAGCAGTACTTC. Its protein is CAGSLESAGGTYEQYF.